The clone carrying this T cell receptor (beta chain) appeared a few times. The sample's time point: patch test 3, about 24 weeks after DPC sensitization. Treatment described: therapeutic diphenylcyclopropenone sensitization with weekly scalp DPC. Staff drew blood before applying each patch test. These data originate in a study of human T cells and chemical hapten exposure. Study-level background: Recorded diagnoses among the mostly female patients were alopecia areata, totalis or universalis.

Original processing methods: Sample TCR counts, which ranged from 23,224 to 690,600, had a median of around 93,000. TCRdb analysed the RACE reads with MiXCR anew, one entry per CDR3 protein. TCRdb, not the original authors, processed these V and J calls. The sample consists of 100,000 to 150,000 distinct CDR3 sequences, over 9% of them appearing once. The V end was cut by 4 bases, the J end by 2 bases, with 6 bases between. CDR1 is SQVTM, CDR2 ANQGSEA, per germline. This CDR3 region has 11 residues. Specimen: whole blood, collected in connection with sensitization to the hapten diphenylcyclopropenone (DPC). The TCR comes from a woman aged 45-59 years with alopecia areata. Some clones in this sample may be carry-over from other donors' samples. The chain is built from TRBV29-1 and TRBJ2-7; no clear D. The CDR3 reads CSVAGPYEQYF. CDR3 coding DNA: TGCAGCGTTGCAGGCCCCTACGAGCAGTACTTC.